This T cell receptor (beta chain) was obtained from a study of cytomegalovirus exposure and HLA in healthy donors. Study information: One earlier analysis, a look at 180 million or so T cells, found 100 million to 130 million unique TCR beta sequences.

Broader study findings: A later analysis by the authors found several of the most significant clusters apparently linked to common viral pathogens.

Only one count was recorded for this clone. Its antigen is still unknown. The study ran its PCR with 60 Vbeta and 13 Jbeta primers. Generated by immunoSEQ multiplex PCR, the TCRdb table keeps only in-frame clones and is missing some. The data hold some 150,000 clones, with about 80% observed a single time. The source of this sequence is a woman in her forties in good health and CMV-seronegative. The sequenced sample was PBMCs.

The CDR3 reads CASSNTGANQPQHF. CDR3 coding DNA: TGTGCCAGCAGCAATACAGGGGCCAATCAGCCCCAGCATTTT. This chain joins TRBV7-2 and TRBJ1-5, with 7 bases aligning to TRBD1. The CDR3 totals 14 residues. CDR1 and CDR2 (germline): SGHTA, FQGNSA. The trim removed 5 bases at V and 3 bases at J, leaving 4 bases unmatched.